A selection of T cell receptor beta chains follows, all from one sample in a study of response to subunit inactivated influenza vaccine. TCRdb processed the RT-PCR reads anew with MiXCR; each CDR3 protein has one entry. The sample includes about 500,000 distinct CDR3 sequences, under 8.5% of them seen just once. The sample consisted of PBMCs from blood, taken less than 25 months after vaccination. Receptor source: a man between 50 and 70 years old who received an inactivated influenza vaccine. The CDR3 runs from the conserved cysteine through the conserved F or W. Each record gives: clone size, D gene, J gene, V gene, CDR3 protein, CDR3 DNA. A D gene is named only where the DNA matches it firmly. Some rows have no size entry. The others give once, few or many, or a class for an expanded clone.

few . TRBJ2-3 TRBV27 CASSDLGQLATDTQYF TGTGCCAGCAGTGACTTAGGACAGCTTGCCACAGATACGCAGTATTTT
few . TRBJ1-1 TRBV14 CASSPSRRNTEAFF TGTGCCAGCAGCCCGTCCCGAAGGAACACTGAAGCTTTCTTT
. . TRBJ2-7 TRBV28 CASSSLAGRYEQYF TGTGCCAGCAGTAGCCTGGCAGGCCGCTACGAGCAGTACTTC
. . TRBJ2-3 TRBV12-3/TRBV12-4 CASKGGQITDTQYF TGTGCCAGCAAAGGGGGACAAATCACAGATACGCAGTATTTT
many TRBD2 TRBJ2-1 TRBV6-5 CASSLFGGVGPPNEQFF TGTGCCAGCAGTTTGTTCGGGGGGGTGGGTCCCCCCAATGAGCAGTTCTTC
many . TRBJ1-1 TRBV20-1 CSARGTSNTEAFF TGCAGTGCTCGAGGGACATCGAACACTGAAGCTTTCTTT
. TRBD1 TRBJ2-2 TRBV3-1 CASSPALGQATNTGELFF TGTGCCAGCAGCCCTGCATTAGGACAGGCTACGAACACCGGGGAGCTGTTTTTT
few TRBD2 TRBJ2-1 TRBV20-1 CSAQGLAGGPYNEQFF TGCAGTGCTCAGGGACTAGCGGGGGGGCCCTACAATGAGCAGTTCTTC
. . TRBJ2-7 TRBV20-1 CSASDKGITYEQYF TGCAGTGCATCAGACAAGGGAATTACCTACGAGCAGTACTTC
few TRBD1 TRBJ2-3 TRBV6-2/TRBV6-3 CASSYSGTGAPDTQYF TGTGCCAGCAGTTACTCGGGGACAGGGGCCCCAGATACGCAGTATTTT
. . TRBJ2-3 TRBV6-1 CASLGTLNEAQYF TGTGCCAGCCTGGGGACGTTAAACGAGGCGCAGTATTTT
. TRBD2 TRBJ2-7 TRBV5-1 CASSPLTSSYEQYF TGCGCCAGCAGCCCCCTGACTAGCAGCTACGAGCAGTACTTC
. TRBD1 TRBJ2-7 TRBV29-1 CSAYKGAEQYF TGCAGCGCGTATAAGGGGGCCGAGCAGTACTTC
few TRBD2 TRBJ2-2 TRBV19 CASKSWGRATNTGELFF TGTGCCAGTAAGAGTTGGGGGAGGGCCACGAACACCGGGGAGCTGTTTTTT
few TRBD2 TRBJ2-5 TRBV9 CASSVEGLAGDRQETQYF TGTGCCAGCAGCGTAGAAGGTCTAGCGGGAGATAGGCAAGAGACCCAGTACTTC
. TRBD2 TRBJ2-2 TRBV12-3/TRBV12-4 CASSLSAGGTLFF TGTGCCAGCAGTTTATCGGCGGGGGGAACGCTGTTTTTT
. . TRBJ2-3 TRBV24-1 CATSAEGLGDTQYF TGTGCCACCAGTGCGGAAGGTCTGGGGGATACGCAGTATTTT
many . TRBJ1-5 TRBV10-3 CAISGGNNQPQHF TGTGCCATCAGTGGGGGAAACAATCAGCCCCAGCATTTT
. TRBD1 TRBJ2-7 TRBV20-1 CSASGGTGSSYEQYF TGCAGTGCTTCAGGTGGGACAGGGTCTTCCTACGAGCAGTACTTC
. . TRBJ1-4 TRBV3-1 CASSQEQLKLFF TGTGCCAGCAGCCAAGAGCAGTTAAAACTGTTTTTT
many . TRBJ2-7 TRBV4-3 CASSPQESSYEQYF TGCGCCAGCAGCCCACAGGAGAGCTCCTACGAGCAGTACTTC
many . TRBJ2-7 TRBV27 CASSILVGYEQYF TGTGCCAGCAGTATCCTCGTGGGCTACGAGCAGTACTTC
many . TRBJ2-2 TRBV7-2 CASSLEQRTNTGELFF TGTGCCAGCAGCTTAGAGCAGCGAACAAACACCGGGGAGCTGTTTTTT
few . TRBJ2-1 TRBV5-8 CASSGGWISYNEQFF TGTGCCAGCAGCGGGGGGTGGATCTCCTACAATGAGCAGTTCTTC
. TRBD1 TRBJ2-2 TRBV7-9 CASSSWTGVDTGELFF TGTGCCAGCAGCTCATGGACAGGGGTGGACACCGGGGAGCTGTTTTTT
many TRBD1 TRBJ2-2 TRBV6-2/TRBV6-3 CASRGTGTGELFF TGTGCCAGCCGAGGGACAGGGACCGGGGAGCTGTTTTTT
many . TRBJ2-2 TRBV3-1 CASSQKGGANTGELFF TGTGCCAGCAGCCAAAAGGGGGGGGCGAACACCGGGGAGCTGTTTTTT
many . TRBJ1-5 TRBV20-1 CSAPRSGNQPQHF TGCAGTGCTCCAAGGTCAGGGAATCAGCCCCAGCATTTT
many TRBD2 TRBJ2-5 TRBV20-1 CSASPRRGETQYF TGCAGTGCTAGTCCCAGGCGGGGGGAGACCCAGTACTTC
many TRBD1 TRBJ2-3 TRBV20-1 CSARDGQGADTQYF TGCAGTGCTAGAGATGGACAGGGGGCAGATACGCAGTATTTT
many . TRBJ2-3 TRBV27 CASIPSPAHSIDTQYF TGTGCCAGCATCCCTTCCCCGGCCCACTCCATAGATACGCAGTATTTT
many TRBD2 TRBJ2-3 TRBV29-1 CSVAFKGLAGTDTQYF TGCAGCGTTGCTTTTAAAGGACTAGCGGGAACAGATACGCAGTATTTT
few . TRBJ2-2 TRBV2 CARKSGRGGSNGELFF TGTGCCAGAAAATCGGGACGTGGAGGGAGCAACGGGGAGCTGTTTTTT
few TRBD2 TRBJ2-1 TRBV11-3 CASSFRTSGLEEQFF TGTGCCAGCAGCTTTCGGACTAGCGGCCTTGAGGAGCAGTTCTTC
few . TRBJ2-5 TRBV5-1 CASSLQSGHQETQYF TGCGCCAGCAGCTTGCAATCAGGGCACCAAGAGACCCAGTACTTC
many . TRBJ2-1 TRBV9 CASSVGVTGSYNEQFF TGTGCCAGCAGCGTAGGGGTTACAGGCTCCTACAATGAGCAGTTCTTC
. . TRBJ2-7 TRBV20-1 CSASLVVGGPGEQYF TGCAGTGCTTCCCTCGTTGTTGGAGGGCCCGGCGAGCAGTACTTC
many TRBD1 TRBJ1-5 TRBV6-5 CASSLDRGGSNQPQHF TGTGCCAGCAGTTTGGACAGGGGGGGGAGCAATCAGCCCCAGCATTTT
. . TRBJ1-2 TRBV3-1 CASSKQVRGVRAGYTF TGTGCCAGCAGCAAGCAGGTGCGGGGCGTCCGGGCTGGCTACACCTTC
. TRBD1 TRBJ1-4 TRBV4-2 CASSRIDRGREKLFF TGTGCCAGCAGCCGAATCGACAGGGGTCGGGAAAAACTGTTTTTT
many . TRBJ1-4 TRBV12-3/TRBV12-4 CASSSYGTFKEKLFF TGTGCCAGCAGTTCGTACGGAACCTTTAAGGAAAAACTGTTTTTT
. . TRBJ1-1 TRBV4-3 CASSQDIGRGVTEAFF TGCGCCAGCAGCCAAGATATCGGGCGGGGGGTCACTGAAGCTTTCTTT
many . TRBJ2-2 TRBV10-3 CAISESVPTGELFF TGTGCCATCAGTGAGTCGGTCCCAACCGGGGAGCTGTTTTTT
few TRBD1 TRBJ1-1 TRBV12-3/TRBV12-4 CASRVTGANTEAFF TGTGCCAGCAGGGTGACAGGGGCGAACACTGAAGCTTTCTTT
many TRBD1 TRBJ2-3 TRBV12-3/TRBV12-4 CASTRDRRTDTQYF TGTGCCAGCACCCGGGACAGACGCACAGATACGCAGTATTTT
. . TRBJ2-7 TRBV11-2 CASSSPSGAISYEQYF TGTGCCAGCAGCTCTCCCTCGGGGGCAATTTCCTACGAGCAGTACTTC
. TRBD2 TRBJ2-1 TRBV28 CASSLPSGSFEQFF TGTGCCAGCAGTTTGCCCAGCGGGAGCTTTGAGCAGTTCTTC
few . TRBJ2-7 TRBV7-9 CASSFSGDSLSRGQYF TGTGCCAGCAGCTTCTCCGGGGACTCTCTGTCCCGCGGGCAGTACTTC
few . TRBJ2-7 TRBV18 CASSPSSVGEQYF TGTGCCAGCTCACCCTCTTCGGTTGGCGAGCAGTACTTC
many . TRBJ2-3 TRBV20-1 CSALGHTDTQYF TGCAGTGCCCTGGGCCACACAGATACGCAGTATTTT
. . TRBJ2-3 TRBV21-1 CASSIAGGPCGTQYF TGTGCCAGCAGCATAGCGGGAGGGCCATGCGGTACGCAGTATTTT
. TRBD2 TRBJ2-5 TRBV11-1 CASSPGLAGVLTQETQYF TGTGCCAGCAGCCCCGGACTAGCGGGAGTCTTAACCCAAGAGACCCAGTACTTC
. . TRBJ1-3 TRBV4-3 CASSQVGRGLAGNTIYF TGCGCCAGCAGCCAAGTCGGTCGGGGACTGGCTGGAAACACCATATATTTT